This T cell receptor (beta chain) was sequenced for a study of T cell changes during pregnancy in multiple sclerosis. This clone appeared once. CDR1 is MNHEY, CDR2 SVGAGI, per germline. Trimming took 6 bases from V and 2 from J; bases not matched to a gene: 5. CDR3 size: 15 residues. Sequencing used immunoSEQ multiplex PCR; TCRdb keeps in-frame clones, though not all of them. The table lists about 73,000 clones, 75% to 90% of them singletons. The sample in question was peripheral blood, obtained after pregnancy. This receptor was identified in a female donor in good health, enrolled as a control in a pregnancy study. The genes are TRBV6-5 and TRBJ1-5, with TRBD1 matching over 9 bases. CDR3 sequence (DNA): TGTGCCAGCAGACCGACAGGGGGGGGCAATCAGCCCCAGCATTTT. Encoded protein: CASRPTGGGNQPQHF.